This T cell receptor (beta chain) was retrieved from a study of blood T cell repertoires in COVID-19. Turning to the study itself: The United States, Italy and Spain were the sources of the acute and convalescent COVID-19 samples.

This CDR3 contains 13 residues. Trimming cost V 5 bases and J 8 bases; bases outside gene matches: 6. CDR1 and CDR2 from the germline V gene are LGHDT and YNNKEL (reference sequence). Original methodology: The authors estimated nucleated cell counts from reference gene primer amplification. Repertoires were generated with immunoSEQ multiplex PCR, while TCRdb's copy carries only in-frame clones and drops some. V and J calls and clone size are those listed in that table; D and trimming were worked out from the DNA. The sample carries 89,000 or so clones, 85% recorded once. The sequencing sample was made of peripheral blood. V usage is TRBV3-1 (or the pseudogene TRBV3-2) and J usage is TRBJ1-2, with TRBD1 matching 9 bases. The sequence was obtained from a man older than 75 with acute or convalescent COVID-19. The CDR3 DNA sequence: TGTGCCAGCAGCATGGGGACAGGGAGCGGCTACACCTTC. This codes for CASSMGTGSGYTF.